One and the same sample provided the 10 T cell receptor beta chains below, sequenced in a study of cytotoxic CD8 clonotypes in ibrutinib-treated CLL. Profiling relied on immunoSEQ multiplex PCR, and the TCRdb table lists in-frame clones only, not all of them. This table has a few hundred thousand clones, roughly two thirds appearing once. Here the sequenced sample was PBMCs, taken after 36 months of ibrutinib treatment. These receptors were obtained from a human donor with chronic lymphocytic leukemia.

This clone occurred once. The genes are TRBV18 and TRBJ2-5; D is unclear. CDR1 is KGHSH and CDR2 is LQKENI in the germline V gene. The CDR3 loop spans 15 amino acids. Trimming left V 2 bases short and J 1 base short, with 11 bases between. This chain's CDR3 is CASSPRAFSQETQYF. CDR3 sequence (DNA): TGTGCCAGCTCACCAAGGGCCTTTTCCCAAGAGACCCAGTACTTC.

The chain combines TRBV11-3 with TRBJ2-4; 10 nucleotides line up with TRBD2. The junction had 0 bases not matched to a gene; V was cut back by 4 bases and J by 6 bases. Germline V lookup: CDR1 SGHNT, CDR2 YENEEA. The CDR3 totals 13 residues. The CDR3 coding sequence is TGTGCCAGCAGCTCTAGCGGGAGAAACATTCAGTACTTC. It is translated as CASSSSGRNIQYF.

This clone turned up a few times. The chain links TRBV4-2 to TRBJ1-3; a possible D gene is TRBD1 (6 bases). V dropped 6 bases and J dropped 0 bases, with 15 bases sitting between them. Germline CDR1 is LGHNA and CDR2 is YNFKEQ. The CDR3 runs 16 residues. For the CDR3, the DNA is TGTGCCAGCAGTCGTACTGGGGGCTCCTCTGGAAACACCATATATTTT. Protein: CASSRTGGSSGNTIYF.

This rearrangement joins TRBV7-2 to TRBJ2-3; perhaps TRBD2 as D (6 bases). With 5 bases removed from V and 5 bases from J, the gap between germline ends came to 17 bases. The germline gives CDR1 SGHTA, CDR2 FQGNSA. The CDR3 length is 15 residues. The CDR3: CASSPRTAEGDTQYF. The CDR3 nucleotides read TGTGCCAGCAGCCCTCGGACGGCGGAGGGAGATACGCAGTATTTT.

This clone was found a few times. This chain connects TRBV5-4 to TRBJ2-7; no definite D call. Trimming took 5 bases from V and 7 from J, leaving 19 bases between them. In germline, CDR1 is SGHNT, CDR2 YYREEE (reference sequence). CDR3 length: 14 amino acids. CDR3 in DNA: TGTGCCAGCAGGGATGACACTCACCGTGAGGAGCAGTACTTC. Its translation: CASRDDTHREEQYF.

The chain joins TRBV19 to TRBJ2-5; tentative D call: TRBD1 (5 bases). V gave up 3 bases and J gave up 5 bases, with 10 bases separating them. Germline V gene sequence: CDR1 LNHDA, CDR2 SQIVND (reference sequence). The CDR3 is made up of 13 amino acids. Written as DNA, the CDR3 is TGTGCCAGTAGTATGGGGCGAGAGGAGACCCAGTACTTC. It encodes CASSMGREETQYF.

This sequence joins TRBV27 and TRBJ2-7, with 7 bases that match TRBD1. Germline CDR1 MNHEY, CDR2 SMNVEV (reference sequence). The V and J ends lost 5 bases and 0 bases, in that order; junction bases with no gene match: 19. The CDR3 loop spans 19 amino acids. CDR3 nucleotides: TGTGCCAGCAGTCCTTCGAGACAGGGAAGTTTCCCCGGCTCCTACGAGCAGTACTTC. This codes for CASSPSRQGSFPGSYEQYF.

The CDR3 loop is CASSLGDRVYEQYF. CDR3 coding DNA: TGCGCCAGCAGCTTGGGGGACAGGGTCTACGAGCAGTACTTC. The rearrangement joins TRBV5-1 to TRBJ2-7, with TRBD1 identical over 9 bases. The CDR3 length is 14 residues. The V and J ends lost 0 bases and 3 bases, in that order; junction bases with no gene match: 1. CDR1 and CDR2 from the germline V gene are SGHRS and YFSETQ.

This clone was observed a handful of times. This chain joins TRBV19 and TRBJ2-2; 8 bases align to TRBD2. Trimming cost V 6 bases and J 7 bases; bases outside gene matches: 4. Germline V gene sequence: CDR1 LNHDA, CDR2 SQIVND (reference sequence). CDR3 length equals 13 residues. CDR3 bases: TGTGCCAGTAGACGGGAGGGTAACGGGGAGCTGTTTTTT. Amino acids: CASRREGNGELFF.

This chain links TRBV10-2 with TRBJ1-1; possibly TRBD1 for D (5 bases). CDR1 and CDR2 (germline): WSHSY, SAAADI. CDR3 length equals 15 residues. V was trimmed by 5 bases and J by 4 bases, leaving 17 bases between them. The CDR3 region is CASSLYGATGTEAFF. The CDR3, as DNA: TGCGCCAGCAGTCTATACGGGGCGACGGGCACTGAAGCTTTCTTT.